This TCR beta chain was identified during a study of cytomegalovirus exposure and HLA in healthy donors. Study-wide context: Roughly 80 million unique TCRs from HLA-typed donors made up an early data release. Broader study findings: Earlier findings revealed that most TCR beta V segments proved productive either about 87% or about 30% of the time.

Germline V lookup: CDR1 MDHEN, CDR2 SYDVKM. Trimming at V came to 2 bases and at J to 8 bases, leaving 7 bases not matched to a gene. CDR3 size: 15 residues. Details on this clone: What it recognizes is unknown.

PCR involved 60 Vbeta and 13 Jbeta primers. Here immunoSEQ multiplex PCR was the method, and the copy in TCRdb shows in-frame clones only, minus some. The data hold around 180,000 clones, with 80% observed a single time. The sequencing sample was made of PBMCs. This sequence originates from a man aged 30-40 years in good health and CMV-seropositive. The genes are TRBV28 and TRBJ2-1; 9 positions agree with TRBD2. The CDR3 bases are TGTGCCAGCAGTTTACAAGGCGGGAGGGGCTATGAGCAGTTCTTC. Protein sequence: CASSLQGGRGYEQFF. The whole variable domain, filled in from reference TRBV28 and TRBJ2-1, reads DVKVTQSSRYLVKRTGEKVFLECVQDMDHENMFWYRQDPGLGLRLIYFSYDVKMKEKGDIPEGYSVSREKKERFSLILESASTNQTSMYLCASSLQGGRGYEQFFGPGTRLTVL.